The clone carrying this TCR beta chain was recorded only once. Only in-frame clones appear in the TCRdb table, and some are missing; sequencing was by immunoSEQ multiplex PCR. The sample carries some 59,000 clones, roughly 82% recorded once. This sample is part of a study of OX40 agonist ivuxolimab in advanced cancers. Germline CDR1 and CDR2: SGHTA and FQGNSA. This CDR3 is built from 14 residues. V was shortened by 5 bases and J by 5 bases, with 13 bases between the two germline ends. The material sequenced was CD4+ or CD8+ T cells sorted from blood, taken in a trial of the OX40 agonist ivuxolimab. The sequence came from an adult with an advanced solid tumor such as melanoma, head and neck, liver or kidney cancer. This chain connects TRBV7-2 to TRBJ1-5; D is unresolved. The CDR3 reads CASSLDGIYQPQHF. The CDR3 region has the DNA TGTGCCAGCAGCCTGGACGGGATTTATCAGCCCCAGCATTTT.